Below are 29 T cell receptor beta chains sequenced from a single sample in a study of multiple sclerosis patients with progressive multifocal leukoencephalopathy. The table came from immunoSEQ multiplex PCR; TCRdb's copy has only in-frame clones and leaves some out. The table shows 25,000 or so clones, with less than 95% occurring only once. Time point here: less than 15 months of natalizumab therapy. The sample consisted of PBMCs, taken from a patient treated with natalizumab. These receptors were collected from a man aged 25-45 years with multiple sclerosis.

A single count supports this clone. The CDR3 region is CASSYRSTVNTEAFF. Here the CDR3 DNA reads TGTGCCAGCAGTTACCGCTCCACTGTAAACACTGAAGCTTTCTTT. This chain links TRBV6-5 with TRBJ1-1; D unresolved. There are 15 residues in the CDR3. Trimming removed 2 bases from V and 2 bases from J, with 12 bases in between. The V gene's germline CDR1 is MNHEY and CDR2 SVGAGI.

J is TRBJ1-3 and V is TRBV6-5; 9 bases align to TRBD1. Looked up from germline, CDR1 is MNHEY and CDR2 is SVGAGI. The CDR3 covers 14 residues. V was clipped by 5 bases and J by 3 bases; unmatched bases: 2. The CDR3 protein is CASSKDRGGNTIYF. The CDR3 DNA reads TGTGCCAGCAGTAAGGACAGGGGTGGAAACACCATATATTTT.

The chain uses TRBV5-4 and TRBJ2-7, with 7 bases that match TRBD2. The CDR3 length is 15 residues. Germline V CDR1 and CDR2: SGHNT, YYREEE (reference sequence). V was pared by 4 bases and J by 3 bases, with 10 bases of the junction left unmatched. DNA of the CDR3: TGTGCCAGCAGCCCAGACCCGGGAGGAAGCTACGAGCAGTACTTC. This gives the protein CASSPDPGGSYEQYF.

The sample holds one count of this clone. This chain connects TRBV14 to TRBJ2-7; 8 bases map to TRBD2. This CDR3 has 16 residues. Trimming cost V 0 bases and J 5 bases; bases outside gene matches: 9. The V gene's germline CDR1 is SGHDN and CDR2 FVKESK. CDR3 region: CASSQEPGGVENEQYV. The CDR3 DNA follows: TGTGCCAGCAGCCAAGAACCCGGGGGGGTAGAAAACGAGCAGTACGTC.

The V and J genes are TRBV29-1 and TRBJ1-1; possibly TRBD1 for D (5 bases). V was pared by 2 bases and J by 6 bases, with 13 bases between. CDR3 size: 13 residues. Germline V CDR1 and CDR2: SQVTM, ANQGSEA. The CDR3 region is CSVERPGRAEAFF. CDR3 nucleotides: TGCAGCGTTGAACGTCCAGGGAGGGCTGAAGCTTTCTTT.

The chain is built from TRBV30 and TRBJ1-1, with a weak D call TRBD1 (6 bases). The CDR3 contains 12 residues. V lost 2 bases, J lost 6 bases, and 10 bases lay in between. Per germline, CDR1 GTSNPN and CDR2 SVGIG (reference sequence). The CDR3 protein is CAWSLGGPEAFF. The CDR3 DNA reads as TGTGCCTGGAGTTTGGGGGGCCCTGAAGCTTTCTTT.

The chain employs TRBV6-1 and TRBJ2-5; 7 positions agree with TRBD1. Germline trimming cut 7 bases from V and 2 bases from J; bases unmatched to any gene: 7. There are 14 residues in the CDR3. CDR1 MNHNS and CDR2 SASEGT come from the germline V gene. CDR3 sequence: CASIQGRGQETQYF. CDR3 DNA: TGTGCCAGCATTCAAGGCAGGGGGCAAGAGACCCAGTACTTC.

The V gene is TRBV2, the J gene TRBJ2-5; 7 nucleotides agree with TRBD1. The V gene end was trimmed by 6 bases and the J gene end by 5 bases; junction bases not matched to a gene: 6. Per germline, CDR1 SNHLY and CDR2 FYNNEI. The CDR3 has 13 residues. The CDR3 spells CASRQGELETQYF. The CDR3, as DNA: TGTGCCAGCAGGCAGGGGGAGCTCGAGACCCAGTACTTC. Using reference TRBV2 and TRBJ2-5 for the parts outside the CDR3, the full variable domain is EPEVTQTPSHQVTQMGQEVILRCVPISNHLYFYWYRQILGQKVEFLVSFYNNEISEKSEIFDDQFSVERPDGSNFTLKIRSTKLEDSAMYFCASRQGELETQYFGPGTRLLVL.

The rearrangement links TRBV5-5 to TRBJ2-5; no clear D gene. This CDR3 contains 13 residues. Per germline, CDR1 SGHKS and CDR2 YYEKEE (reference sequence). Trimming cost V 0 bases and J 5 bases, with 8 bases left between them. This CDR3 is CASSLAPEETQYF. The CDR3 nucleotides are TGTGCCAGCAGCTTGGCCCCGGAGGAGACCCAGTACTTC.

The chain carries TRBV18 and TRBJ1-1; D gene unclear. The V end was cut by 4 bases, the J end by 0 bases, with 18 bases between. The CDR3 is 17 amino acids. Germline V gives CDR1 KGHSH, CDR2 LQKENI. CDR3 protein: CASSLQPDDLMNTEAFF. Here the CDR3 DNA reads TGTGCCAGCTCACTACAGCCTGATGACCTCATGAACACTGAAGCTTTCTTT.

This sequence joins TRBV18 and TRBJ1-1; TRBD1 aligns across 8 bases. Trimming removed 4 bases from V and 5 bases from J; junction bases left unmatched: 3. The CDR3 has 13 amino acids. Looked up from germline, CDR1 is KGHSH and CDR2 is LQKENI. CDR3 nucleotide sequence: TGTGCCAGCTCACAACAGGGGGGAACTGAAGCTTTCTTT. It yields the protein CASSQQGGTEAFF.

The chain joins TRBV27 to TRBJ2-5, with D tentatively TRBD1 (6 bases). The V and J ends lost 10 bases and 2 bases respectively, with 17 bases between them. This CDR3 is built from 14 residues. Germline V lookup: CDR1 MNHEY, CDR2 SMNVEV (reference sequence). CDR3 protein: CATASGDTQETQYF. Here the CDR3 DNA reads TGTGCCACCGCCTCCGGGGACACACAAGAGACCCAGTACTTC.

The chain carries TRBV29-1 and TRBJ1-1, with TRBD1 matching 9 bases. The length of the CDR3 is 12 residues. The V and J ends lost 4 bases and 7 bases, in that order; junction bases with no gene match: 4. The germline V gene has CDR1 SQVTM and CDR2 ANQGSEA. CDR3 sequence reads: CSVARQGVEAFF. CDR3 sequence (DNA): TGCAGCGTTGCGAGACAGGGGGTTGAAGCTTTCTTT.

This chain links TRBV5-5 with TRBJ1-1; D might be TRBD1 (5 bases). V lost 4 bases to trimming and J lost 3 bases, with 16 bases between them. The CDR3 runs 15 residues. Germline CDR1 reads SGHKS; CDR2 reads YYEKEE (reference sequence). CDR3 loop: CASSPRPGRDTEAFF. CDR3 bases: TGTGCCAGCAGCCCCCGGCCGGGGCGGGACACTGAAGCTTTCTTT.

The chain couples TRBV19 to TRBJ1-5; no clear D. Between the trimmed V and J ends, which lost 4 bases and 0 bases, there was a span of 10 bases. The CDR3 runs 15 residues. CDR1 is LNHDA, CDR2 SQIVND, per germline (reference sequence). The CDR3: CASSKADYSNQPQHF. As DNA, the CDR3 is TGTGCCAGTAGTAAGGCGGATTATAGCAATCAGCCCCAGCATTTT. The full variable domain, completed using reference TRBV19 and TRBJ1-5, is DGGITQSPKYLFRKEGQNVTLSCEQNLNHDAMYWYRQDPGQGLRLIYYSQIVNDFQKGDIAEGYSVSREKKESFPLTVTSAQKNPTAFYLCASSKADYSNQPQHFGDGTRLSIL.

The chain carries TRBV7-8 and TRBJ2-4, with D uncertain. Germline V CDR1 and CDR2: SGHVS, FQNEAQ. This CDR3 spans 15 amino acids. V was pared by 1 base and J by 0 bases, with 7 bases between. The CDR3 nucleotides are TGTGCCAGCAGCTTAGGCAGGACAGCCAAAAACATTCAGTACTTC. Its translation is CASSLGRTAKNIQYF.

V gene TRBV6-6 combines with J gene TRBJ1-1; TRBD1 matches 7 bases. The length of the CDR3 is 14 residues. Germline lookup yields CDR1 MNHNY and CDR2 SVGAGI (reference sequence). Germline trimming cut 6 bases from V and 1 base from J; bases unmatched to any gene: 5. CDR3 in amino acids: CASRPGQPNTEAFF. The CDR3 bases are TGTGCCAGCAGGCCGGGACAGCCGAACACTGAAGCTTTCTTT.

The chain has TRBV30 and TRBJ2-5; D gene ambiguous. Per the germline V gene, CDR1 is GTSNPN and CDR2 is SVGIG (reference sequence). V lost 2 bases to trimming and J lost 7 bases, with 17 bases between them. The CDR3 sequence is 14 residues long. Here the CDR3 reads CAWSLLGGSWTQYF. The CDR3 bases are TGTGCCTGGAGTCTCCTGGGTGGGTCATGGACCCAGTACTTC.

V is TRBV10-3 and J is TRBJ2-7, with 10 bases that match TRBD2. CDR1 and CDR2 from the germline V gene are ENHRY and SYGVKD. The V and J ends lost 6 bases and 3 bases, in that order; junction bases with no gene match: 11. This CDR3 region has 16 residues. DNA for the CDR3: TGTGCCATCAGCTCCGGGACTAGCGAGCTCGTCTACGAGCAGTACTTC. Translating gives CAISSGTSELVYEQYF.

This sequence joins TRBV4-1 and TRBJ2-6; D uncertain. Germline V gene sequence: CDR1 MGHRA, CDR2 YSYEKL. The V gene lost 0 bases and the J gene lost 17 bases, with 17 bases spanning the gap. The CDR3 is made up of 14 amino acids. The CDR3 DNA reads TGCGCCAGCAGCCAAGATCGTATCAGAGAGGTGATGACTTTC. This translates into CASSQDRIREVMTF.

The genes are TRBV7-9 and TRBJ2-3, with TRBD2 as a possible D gene (5 bases). Germline CDR1 is SEHNR and CDR2 is FQNEAQ (reference sequence). V lost 1 base and J lost 5, with 7 bases in between. The CDR3 spans 13 residues. CDR3 bases: TGTGCCAGCAGCTTAGGAGGGAAAGATACGCAGTATTTT. Its translation is CASSLGGKDTQYF.

The chain recombines TRBV21-1 with TRBJ1-1. TRBV21-1 is described as a pseudogene. This CDR3 region has 16 residues. CDR3 residues: CASSITDLPGGTEAFF. CDR3 coding DNA: TGTGCCAGCAGCATCACGGACCTCCCCGGAGGCACTGAAGCTTTCTTT.

J is TRBJ2-5 and V is TRBV5-1, with D possibly being TRBD1 or TRBD2 (5 bases each). The germline V gene encodes CDR1 SGHRS and CDR2 YFSETQ. V lost 1 base and J lost 5, with 9 bases in between. This CDR3 region has 13 residues. CDR3 protein: CASSLPGRETQYF. The CDR3 coding sequence is TGCGCCAGCAGCTTGCCGGGGCGGGAGACCCAGTACTTC.

The genes are TRBV4-1 and TRBJ2-1; D tentatively fits TRBD1 or TRBD2 (5 bases each). Germline V gives CDR1 MGHRA, CDR2 YSYEKL. The ends were cut back, 3 bases at V and 3 bases at J, with 15 bases in the middle. CDR3 size: 16 residues. The CDR3 bases are TGCGCCAGCAGCCAGGCCCGGGACGGGGTCTACAATGAGCAGTTCTTC. Translation gives CASSQARDGVYNEQFF.

Regarding this clone: Compared with germline, one end of the junction differs, possibly owing to a read error. Other nucleotide sequences from this sample produce the same CDR3. The chain combines TRBV6-5 with TRBJ1-1; no clear D. The V gene's germline CDR1 is MNHEY and CDR2 SVGAGI. The CDR3 contains 13 residues. CDR3 loop: CASYLHMNTEAFF. In DNA, the CDR3 is TGTGCCAGCTATTTACACATGAACACTGAGGCTTTCTTT.

The rearrangement joins TRBV4-3 to TRBJ2-2; D gene ambiguous. The CDR3 has 14 amino acids. Germline-derived CDR1 and CDR2 are LGHNA and YSLEER. Trimming removed 4 bases at V and 6 bases at J, with 12 bases between. The DNA of the CDR3 is TGCGCCAGCAGCCTGACGGTCGGCGCCGGGGAGCTGTTTTTT. This encodes CASSLTVGAGELFF.

The rearrangement joins TRBV5-8 to TRBJ1-5; no reliable D call. V was shortened by 1 base and J by 2 bases, with 7 bases between the two germline ends. This CDR3 has 14 residues. Germline values: CDR1 SGHTS, CDR2 YDEGEE. DNA of the CDR3: TGTGCCAGCAGCTTGCGGGCCGGCAATCAGCCCCAGCATTTT. Its translation is CASSLRAGNQPQHF.

The CDR3: CASSAPGLRYEQYF. CDR3 DNA: TGTGCCAGCAGCGCCCCGGGACTCCGATACGAGCAGTACTTC. V usage is TRBV5-7 and J usage is TRBJ2-7; D is perhaps TRBD2 (6 bases). Being an ORF, TRBV5-7 has a function that is uncertain. The CDR3 length is 14 residues. V was pared by 4 bases and J by 4 bases, with 15 bases between.

This chain connects TRBV27 to TRBJ1-1; 7 nucleotides match TRBD1. The CDR3 is 15 amino acids. Unmatched junction bases numbered 12, after V lost 5 bases and J lost 6 bases. CDR1 and CDR2 from the germline V gene are MNHEY and SMNVEV (reference sequence). The CDR3 DNA follows: TGTGCCAGCAGTGGGCAACAGGGGAGACGGGCTGAAGCTTTCTTT. Its translation: CASSGQQGRRAEAFF.